The 18 T cell receptor beta chains presented below share a single source sample, sequenced in a study of regulatory T cells in long-lasting Graves disease. Arm-PCR of CDR3 regions and iRepertoire HTBI primers were used to build TCR beta libraries. TCRdb reprocessed the multiplex PCR reads via MiXCR and lists one record per CDR3 protein. Of 400,000 to 550,000 distinct CDR3 sequences in the sample, 15% were seen once. Time point here: newly diagnosed GD, antithyroid drugs for less than 3 months. PBMC RNA was the source of the TCR library. This sample also appeared in a second study, on T cells in Graves' hyperthyroidism and ophthalmopathy.

The sequencing used peripheral blood mononuclear cells (PBMCs), collected at new diagnosis, from a patient treated with antithyroid drugs. Receptors originate from a woman in her 30s with Graves disease.

The rearrangement joins TRBV19 to TRBJ2-2; D is ambiguous. Germline values: CDR1 LNHDA, CDR2 SQIVND (reference sequence). The CDR3 sequence is 15 residues long. Trimming cost V 2 bases and J 0 bases, with 7 bases left between them. The CDR3 coding sequence is TGTGCCAGTAGTATACGGCGTACGAACACCGGGGAGCTGTTTTTT. This gives the protein CASSIRRTNTGELFF.

This clonotype was seen only a few times. Likely a read error: the CDR3 ends without its conserved phenylalanine or tryptophan. This chain joins TRBV18 and TRBJ1-1; 8 nucleotides line up with TRBD1. Germline CDR1 KGHSH, CDR2 LQKENI. Trimming cost V 0 bases and J 2 bases; bases outside gene matches: 11. The CDR3 spans 18 residues. The CDR3 coding sequence is TGTGCCAGCTCACCACCTTTGGGGACAGGCGGATTAAACACTGAAGCTTTCCTT. It codes for CASSPPLGTGGLNTEAFL.

This clonotype was seen at least ten times. V usage is TRBV20-1 and J usage is TRBJ2-4, with D perhaps matching TRBD1 or TRBD2 (5 bases each). CDR3 length: 14 amino acids. Germline lookup yields CDR1 DFQATT and CDR2 SNEGSKA (reference sequence). V lost 5 bases, J lost 13 bases, and 24 bases lay in between. CDR3 residues: CSAAPLTGTQEQYF. The CDR3 coding sequence is TGCAGTGCTGCCCCCCTTACCGGGACCCAAGAGCAGTACTTC.

This clonotype has a count of ten or more. This chain connects TRBV7-9 to TRBJ2-2; 10 nucleotides align to TRBD2. Germline values: CDR1 SEHNR, CDR2 FQNEAQ (reference sequence). The CDR3 has 18 residues. Trimming took 2 bases from V and 4 from J; bases not matched to a gene: 10. The CDR3 region is CASSLRAGGLQITGELFF. The CDR3 coding sequence is TGTGCCAGCAGCTTACGAGCGGGAGGGCTCCAGATCACCGGGGAGCTGTTTTTT.

This clonotype showed up just a few times. This chain joins TRBV19 and TRBJ2-7; D is perhaps TRBD1 (6 bases). Trimming took 4 bases from V and 5 from J, leaving 15 bases between them. The CDR3 sequence is 14 residues long. CDR1 and CDR2 (germline): LNHDA, SQIVND (reference sequence). The DNA for the CDR3 is TGTGCCAGTAGTACTCAGGGGACCCCCAACGAGCAGTACTTC. Translated, it gives CASSTQGTPNEQYF. Supplemented by reference TRBV19 and TRBJ2-7, the full variable domain reads DGGITQSPKYLFRKEGQNVTLSCEQNLNHDAMYWYRQDPGQGLRLIYYSQIVNDFQKGDIAEGYSVSREKKESFPLTVTSAQKNPTAFYLCASSTQGTPNEQYFGPGTRLTVT.

There are many counts of this clonotype. The chain employs TRBV12-3 or TRBV12-4 and TRBJ2-7, with D possibly TRBD1 on 5 matching bases. The CDR3 is 13 amino acids. The V end lost 5 bases, the J end lost 6 bases, and 14 bases lay between the germline ends. CDR3 bases: TGTGCCAGCAGTCCAGGCAGGCAGGGCGAGCAGTACTTC. This gives the protein CASSPGRQGEQYF.

This clonotype has a count of ten or more. This sequence joins TRBV12-3 or TRBV12-4 and TRBJ2-3; D is unresolved. V was shortened by 4 bases and J by 4 bases, with 0 bases between the two germline ends. CDR3 length: 10 amino acids. The CDR3 DNA reads as TGTGCCAGCAGTTCAGATACGCAGTATTTT. This gives the protein CASSSDTQYF.

This clonotype came up a few times. The genes are TRBV5-1 and TRBJ2-7, with 11 bases fitting TRBD2. With V trimmed by 2 bases and J by 1 base, 11 bases remained unmatched. Germline CDR1 is SGHRS and CDR2 is YFSETQ. The CDR3 covers 18 residues. CDR3 region: CASSLGTSGNLLSYEQYF. The DNA for the CDR3 is TGCGCCAGCAGCTTAGGGACTAGCGGAAACCTACTATCCTACGAGCAGTACTTC.

This clonotype has at least ten counts. The chain recombines TRBV28 with TRBJ1-1; D is possibly TRBD1 (6 bases). Germline V gene sequence: CDR1 MDHEN, CDR2 SYDVKM. V lost 9 bases and J 0 bases, leaving 23 bases between the germline ends. The CDR3 runs to 17 residues. The CDR3 DNA reads TGTGCCAGTAATACCGAAAGGAGGGGGAAAATGAACACTGAAGCTTTCTTT. It translates to CASNTERRGKMNTEAFF.

The chain recombines TRBV29-1 with TRBJ2-4; 9 bases fit TRBD1. After removal of 7 bases from V and 6 bases from J, the junction contained 7 bases not matched to a gene. This CDR3 is built from 13 residues. The germline V gene has CDR1 SQVTM and CDR2 ANQGSEA. The chain's CDR3 is CSGGDRDGNIQYF. The CDR3 DNA follows: TGCAGCGGGGGGGACAGGGACGGAAACATTCAGTACTTC.

Note on this clonotype: The conserved closing phenylalanine or tryptophan is absent in this CDR3, likely reflecting a read error. J is TRBJ2-7 and V is TRBV27; tentatively, D is TRBD1 (5 bases). CDR3 length: 14 residues. The ends were cut back, 5 bases at V and 0 bases at J, with 11 bases in the middle. Germline assignment: CDR1 MNHEY and CDR2 SMNVEV (reference sequence). In DNA form, the CDR3 reads TGTGCCAGCAGTAGGGGATCGGGCTCCTACGAGCAGTACCTC. Its translation: CASSRGSGSYEQYL.

There are a few counts of this clonotype. This is likely a read error, given that the CDR3 carries no conserved phenylalanine or tryptophan at its end. Because the CDR3's place on the DNA is in doubt, the DNA is left out and the CDR3 is given as listed by TCRdb. The chain links TRBV13 to TRBJ2-4; TRBD1, the D gene given by the table, was not confirmed from the DNA. With termini counted, the CDR3 has 12 amino acids. The V gene's germline CDR1 is PRHDT and CDR2 FYEKMQ (reference sequence). CDR3 in amino acids: CASSLGRGKVRV.

This clonotype was counted at least ten times. The chain carries TRBV28 and TRBJ2-7; 12 bases line up with TRBD2. V shed 8 bases, J shed 4 bases, and the junction held 3 bases outside the gene matches. There are 13 residues in the CDR3. CDR1 and CDR2 from the germline V gene are MDHEN and SYDVKM. The CDR3 coding sequence is TGTGCCAGCGGACTAGCGGGAATTTACGAGCAGTACTTC. It encodes CASGLAGIYEQYF.

This clonotype was seen many times. The gene calls are TRBV28 and TRBJ1-5, with no clear D. The germline V gene has CDR1 MDHEN and CDR2 SYDVKM. The CDR3 contains 16 residues. Between the trimmed V and J ends, which lost 2 bases and 0 bases, there was a span of 11 bases. The CDR3 loop reads CASSLAGVHSNQPQHF. In DNA form, the CDR3 reads TGTGCCAGCAGTTTAGCCGGGGTACATAGCAATCAGCCCCAGCATTTT.

This clonotype was picked up a small number of times. The chain employs TRBV9 and TRBJ1-1; D is uncertain. V was cut by 3 bases and J by 1 base, with 10 bases left in between. The CDR3 contains 14 residues. Germline V gene sequence: CDR1 SGDLS, CDR2 YYNGEE. The CDR3 spells CASSGNWRNTEAFF. The CDR3 DNA reads as TGTGCCAGCAGCGGAAACTGGAGGAACACTGAAGCTTTCTTT.

The chain has TRBV28 and TRBJ2-1; tentatively, D is TRBD1 (6 bases). Germline assignment: CDR1 MDHEN and CDR2 SYDVKM. CDR3 size: 13 residues. Between the trimmed V and J ends, which lost 6 bases and 6 bases, there was a span of 12 bases. CDR3 in DNA: TGTGCCAGCAGCTCCAACAGGGTCAATGAGCAGTTCTTC. Translated, it gives CASSSNRVNEQFF.

The sample holds many counts of this clonotype. The chain combines TRBV12-3 or TRBV12-4 with TRBJ1-5, with a possible D match to TRBD1 (5 bases). V was clipped by 5 bases and J by 0 bases, with 11 bases between them. The CDR3 consists of 15 residues. The CDR3 reads CASSPEGSSNQPQHF. CDR3 sequence (DNA): TGTGCCAGCAGTCCAGAGGGGAGTAGCAATCAGCCCCAGCATTTT.

Details on this clonotype: This may come from a read error, since a much larger clone is one base off. The V gene is TRBV13, the J gene TRBJ2-1; 10 nucleotides agree with TRBD1. Germline V gene lookup returns CDR1 PRHDT and CDR2 FYEKMQ (reference sequence). This CDR3 comprises 15 residues. After removal of 5 bases from V and 10 bases from J, the junction contained 11 bases not matched to a gene. The CDR3 reads CASSLRDRGTYEQFF. The CDR3 DNA is TGTGCCAGCAGCCTCCGGGACAGGGGAACTTACGAGCAGTTCTTC.